The sample holds a few counts of the clone carrying this T cell receptor (beta chain). Antigen: not known. MiXCR, applied by TCRdb to the reads, yields one record per CDR3 protein. Among some 350,000 distinct CDR3 sequences listed, about a sixth were seen once. This sample stems from a study of T cell repertoires in cytomegalovirus infection. Study overall: Matching HLA type, along with CMV infection, was indicated by public TCR beta signatures.

Overall study findings and caveats: Clonotypes of TCR beta that were HLA-C-restricted and CMV-specific dominated the ex vivo response. Of the TCR beta families, the public ones yielded a cumulative frequency that identified carriers of CMV plus the relevant HLA.

Sequencing was done on a sample of PBMCs. The sequence came from a human donor in good health (CMV status not recorded). Some clones in this sample may be carry-over from other donors' samples.

CDR3 sequence: CASRTQGLGTYGYTF. CDR3 DNA: TGTGCCAGCAGAACACAGGGGCTCGGCACCTATGGCTACACCTTC. This sequence joins TRBV28 and TRBJ1-2, with TRBD1 identical over 7 bases. CDR1 MDHEN and CDR2 SYDVKM come from the germline V gene. V was pared by 6 bases and J by 4 bases, with 11 bases of the junction left unmatched. This CDR3 has 15 residues.